The rows below give T cell receptor beta chains drawn from one sample of a study of T cells in Graves' hyperthyroidism and ophthalmopathy. Using its own MiXCR run on the multiplex PCR reads, TCRdb lists one record per CDR3 protein. The data show roughly 750,000 distinct CDR3 sequences, with roughly 15% seen just once and over 7.5% held by the top ten. Sequencing input: blood. These receptors all stem from a man between 18 and 29 years old with Graves' hyperthyroidism. The CDR3 runs from the conserved cysteine through the conserved F or W.

>TRBV28|TRBJ2-3
CASPKAGQILDTQYF
>TRBV5-1|TRBJ2-1
CASSWGGPTLGDEQFF
>TRBV28|TRBJ1-5
CASRERWGLTQPQHF
>TRBV24-1|TRBJ2-3
CATSDPGQGADTQYF
>TRBV5-1|TRBJ2-7
CASSLAQGNEQYF
>TRBV20-1|TRBJ2-7
CSARVKAETSGRALYEQYF
>TRBV5-6|TRBJ1-2
CASSFPDSSGYTF
>TRBV30|TRBJ2-1
CAWSRIYEQFF
>TRBV3-1|TRBJ2-7
CASSQGTSYEQYF
>TRBV11-2|TRBJ2-1
CASGMLYNEQFF
>TRBV5-5|TRBJ2-5
CASSLFPAQGPYF
>TRBV28|TRBJ2-3
CASSLLVGGADTQYF
>TRBV2|TRBJ2-3
CASSAGRAGGLDTQYF
>TRBV7-9|TRBJ1-2
CASTLLGGAGGYTF